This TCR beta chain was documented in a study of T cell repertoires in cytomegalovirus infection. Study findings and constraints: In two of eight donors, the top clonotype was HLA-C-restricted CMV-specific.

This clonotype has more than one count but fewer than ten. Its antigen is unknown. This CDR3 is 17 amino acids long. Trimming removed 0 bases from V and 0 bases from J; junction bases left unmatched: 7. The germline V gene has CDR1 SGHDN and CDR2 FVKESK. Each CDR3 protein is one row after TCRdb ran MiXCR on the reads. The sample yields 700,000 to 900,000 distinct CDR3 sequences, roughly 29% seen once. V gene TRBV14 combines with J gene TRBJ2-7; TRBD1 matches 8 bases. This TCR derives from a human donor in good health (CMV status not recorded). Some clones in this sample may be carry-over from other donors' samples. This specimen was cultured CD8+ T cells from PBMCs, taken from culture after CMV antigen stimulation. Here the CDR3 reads CASSQDGTGRSSYEQYF. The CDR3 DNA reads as TGTGCCAGCAGCCAAGACGGGACAGGTCGAAGCTCCTACGAGCAGTACTTC.